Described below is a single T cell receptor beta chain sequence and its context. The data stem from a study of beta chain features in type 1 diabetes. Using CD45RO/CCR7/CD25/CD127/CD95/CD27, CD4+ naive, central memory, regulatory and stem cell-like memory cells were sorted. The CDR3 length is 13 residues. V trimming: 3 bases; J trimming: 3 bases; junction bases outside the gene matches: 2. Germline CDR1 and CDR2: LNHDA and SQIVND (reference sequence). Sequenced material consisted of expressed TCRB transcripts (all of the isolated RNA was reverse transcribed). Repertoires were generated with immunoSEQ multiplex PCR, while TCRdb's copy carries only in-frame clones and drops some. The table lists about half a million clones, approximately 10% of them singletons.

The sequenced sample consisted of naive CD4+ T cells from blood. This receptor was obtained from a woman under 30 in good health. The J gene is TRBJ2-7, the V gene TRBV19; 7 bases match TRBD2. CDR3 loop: CASSIQRGYEQYF. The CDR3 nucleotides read TGTGCCAGTAGTATCCAGCGGGGCTACGAGCAGTACTTC.